This TCR beta chain appears in the sequencing data of a study of blood T cell repertoires in COVID-19. The overall study: Whether acute or convalescent, the COVID-19 samples came from the United States, Italy and Spain. Sample material is recorded as cDNA or gDNA derived from T cells, B-cell-depleted T cells, or PBMCs.

Libraries were prepared by immunoSEQ multiplex PCR; TCRdb keeps only in-frame clonotypes and omits some of them. The repertoire holds 150,000 to 200,000 clones, 89% seen once, with about 2.2% in the top ten. In terms of age and location, participants ranged from roughly 18 to 100 years and lived in approximately 24 US areas. Cohort assignment relied on participant-reported clinical history. The table lists this clone with a few counts. Sequencing was done on a sample of PBMCs or T cells enriched from blood (not recorded which). This clonotype originated in a woman in her thirties or forties with acute COVID-19.

CDR3 loop: CASSKTSGSPDTQYF. The CDR3, as DNA: TGTGCCAGCAGCAAGACTAGCGGGAGTCCAGATACGCAGTATTTT. The chain links TRBV6-5 to TRBJ2-3; 12 nucleotides match TRBD2. The length of the CDR3 is 15 residues. With 6 bases clipped from V and 4 bases from J, the junction kept 5 bases outside the gene matches. Germline CDR1 MNHEY, CDR2 SVGAGI.